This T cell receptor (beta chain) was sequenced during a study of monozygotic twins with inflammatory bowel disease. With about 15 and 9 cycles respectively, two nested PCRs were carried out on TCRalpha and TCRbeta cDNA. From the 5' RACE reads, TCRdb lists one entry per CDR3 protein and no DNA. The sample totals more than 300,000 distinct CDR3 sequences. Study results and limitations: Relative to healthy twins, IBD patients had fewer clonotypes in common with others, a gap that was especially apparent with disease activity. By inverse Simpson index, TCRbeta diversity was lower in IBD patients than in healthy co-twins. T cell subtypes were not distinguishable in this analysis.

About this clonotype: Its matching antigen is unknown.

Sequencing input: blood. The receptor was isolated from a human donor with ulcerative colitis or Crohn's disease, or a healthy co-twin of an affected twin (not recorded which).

The CDR3 is CSVADRVNSPLHF. The chain has TRBV29-1 and TRBJ1-6; the D gene TCRdb calls, TRBD1, cannot be checked with no DNA. Germline-derived CDR1 and CDR2 are SQVTM and ANQGSEA. The CDR3 runs to 13 residues.